This T cell receptor (beta chain) derives from a study of identifying expanded T cells in peripheral blood. No infections or other immune events were documented during collection. Study outcomes and limitations: Differentially abundant clones: about 1.3 between replicates, about 15 at roughly 13 days, less than 20 at four. Clone count variance between approximately two-week samples rose with total template count.

Produced via immunoSEQ multiplex PCR; TCRdb's table is partial and in-frame only. The table records 120,000 or so clones, about 80% of them present only once. Germline V CDR1 and CDR2: MNHEY, SVGAGI. The length of the CDR3 is 13 residues. Trimming took off 6 bases at V and 0 bases at J, with 8 bases between the two ends. Concerning this clone: Its antigen remains unidentified. The sample has other DNA sequences that encode this CDR3 too.

The chain combines TRBV6-5 with TRBJ1-1; D not certain. Specimen: blood. This clonotype was obtained from a person aged 18 to 75 in good health. The CDR3 DNA sequence: TGTGCCAGCAGCTCCGGGCTGAACACTGAAGCTTTCTTT. Encoded protein: CASSSGLNTEAFF.